A selection of T cell receptor beta chains follows, all from one sample in a study. MiXCR was run by TCRdb on the 5' RACE reads, yielding one entry per CDR3 protein. The sample shows about 32,000 distinct CDR3 sequences, around 24% of them seen only once. Material: memory CD4+ T cells sorted from blood. Receptors were obtained from a female donor with breast cancer. The CDR3 runs from the conserved cysteine through the conserved F or W. Each record gives: J gene, D gene, V gene, CDR3 length, CDR3 protein. A D gene is named only where the DNA matches it firmly.

>TRBJ1-1|TRBD1|TRBV28|13
CASSPRTGRGAFF
>TRBJ2-3|NA|TRBV27|17
CASSFPDGGGGTDTQYF
>TRBJ1-3|TRBD1|TRBV20-1|16
CSASSGQGIGGNTIYF
>TRBJ2-7|NA|TRBV9|13
CASSVGGICEQYF
>TRBJ2-3|NA|TRBV4-2|15
CASSQGKGGSDTQYF
>TRBJ2-1|TRBD1|TRBV9|15
CASSPTGVTYNEQFF
>TRBJ2-1|TRBD2|TRBV7-6|19
CASSLAVSLSGSSYNEQFF
>TRBJ2-7|NA|TRBV27|15
CASSSTLDSSYEQYF
>TRBJ2-3|NA|TRBV10-2|14
CASSDRMGADTQYF
>TRBJ2-2|TRBD1|TRBV18|17
CASSPWGQGKATGELFF
>TRBJ2-7|TRBD2|TRBV7-9|17
CASSLREGSKSSYEQYF
>TRBJ2-7|NA|TRBV6-2/TRBV6-3|13
CAIQSIRSYEQYF
>TRBJ2-7|NA|TRBV10-3|15
CAISESIGLTGEQYF
>TRBJ2-2|NA|TRBV5-4|12
CASKGGTGELFF
>TRBJ2-7|TRBD1|TRBV11-2|13
CASSQGQDYEQYF
>TRBJ2-1|NA|TRBV30|13
CAWSGVAYNEQFF
>TRBJ2-7|TRBD1|TRBV7-9|15
CASSHLGTGTYEQYF
>TRBJ2-5|TRBD2|TRBV6-5|14
CASSSGGRQETQYF
>TRBJ2-6|NA|TRBV5-1|14
CASMRSSGANVLTF
>TRBJ1-2|NA|TRBV9|14
CASSTWGINYGYTF
>TRBJ2-3|TRBD2|TRBV28|17
CASSSGGTSRGTDTQYF
>TRBJ2-1|NA|TRBV27|14
CASSSQGTYNEQFF
>TRBJ2-3|TRBD1|TRBV7-6|14
CASSLGQGKDTQYF
>TRBJ2-7|NA|TRBV6-2/TRBV6-3|14
CASSYSTRDDEQYF
>TRBJ1-1|NA|TRBV27|13
CASNPMAGIEAFF
>TRBJ1-1|NA|TRBV27|11
CASTSTGRAFF
>TRBJ2-5|NA|TRBV27|15
CASSFTPRVRETQYF
>TRBJ2-7|TRBD2|TRBV12-3/TRBV12-4|17
CASSLLLPSSGVYEQYF
>TRBJ2-3|TRBD2|TRBV7-9|14
CTSSLRGELGTQYF
>TRBJ2-7|NA|TRBV7-3|15
CASSLMSSGFHEQYF
>TRBJ2-1|NA|TRBV9|15
CASSVEGGGYNEQSF
>TRBJ2-7|TRBD1|TRBV7-9|12
CASSQGVGEQYF
>TRBJ2-1|TRBD1|TRBV29-1|13
CSLVPGQGKEQFF
>TRBJ1-2|TRBD1|TRBV6-5|14
CASSYGGQVEGYTF
>TRBJ2-5|NA|TRBV15|12
CATSGLSETQYF
>TRBJ2-7|NA|TRBV6-2/TRBV6-3|11
CASSLGYEQYF
>TRBJ1-5|NA|TRBV27|17
CASSGVPLQGDDQPQHF
>TRBJ1-5|NA|TRBV7-6|11
CASGNNQTQHF
>TRBJ1-5|NA|TRBV27|16
CASSPRVALGNQPQHF
>TRBJ2-5|NA|TRBV5-1|14
CASSLESPTETQYF
>TRBJ2-3|NA|TRBV7-3|14
CASSSGGFTDTQYF
>TRBJ2-5|NA|TRBV12-3/TRBV12-4|16
CASSSAGLSFQETQYF
>TRBJ2-7|NA|TRBV6-5|14
CASSYSGENYEQYF
>TRBJ1-5|NA|TRBV6-2/TRBV6-3|15
CASSYSLYSNQPQHF